This TCR beta chain came from a study of shared clonotypes between healthy human individuals. The wider study: Each donor had three CD4 naive, three CD4 memory, two CD8 naive and one CD8 memory plate.

Measured with immunoSEQ multiplex PCR; TCRdb has only the in-frame clones, and not every one. Of 2 million to 2.5 million clones listed, 90% to 97% are singletons. The donors were adults (healthy and HIV-negative) with no recent acute infections or vaccinations. Between the trimmed V and J ends, which lost 5 bases and 6 bases, there was a span of 16 bases. This CDR3 region has 15 residues. Looked up from germline, CDR1 is MNHEY and CDR2 is SVGAGI. Comment on this clone: Its cognate antigen is unknown.

Points from the study as a whole: Researchers found naive subsets generally carried larger estimated richness than memory subsets. The naive CD4 repertoires of a handful of donors were compared, and roughly 5% of clonotypes were shared.

Sequenced sample: naive CD4+ T cells sorted from blood. Subset denoted: CD45RA+ positively selected. The chain joins TRBV6-5 to TRBJ2-2, with D possibly being TRBD2 (6 bases). This clonotype was sampled from a man younger than 35 in good health. CDR3 DNA sequence: TGTGCCAGCAGTAGAACGACTAGTGGGTCCGGGGAGCTGTTTTTT. It translates to CASSRTTSGSGELFF.